Here is one TCR beta chain with its context. Antigen specificity is unknown. Among the donors, all were Caucasian adults who lived in Nashville, Tennessee. A split of CD4+ cells into CD45RA+ naive and CD45RA-negative memory subsets was performed. This sample was included in a study of shared clonotypes between healthy human individuals. Methods used by the authors: Because ImmunoSEQ provided only junction sequences with no quality scores, the filtering differed. Libraries were prepared by immunoSEQ multiplex PCR; TCRdb keeps only in-frame clonotypes and omits some of them. D and trimming come from the DNA, and the V and J calls and clone size come from that table. Among fewer than 3 million clones, around 93% were seen once, and the ten largest hold around 0.38%. Study-wide results and limits: The generation probabilities recorded for non-shared clonotypes fell below those of clonotypes shared by all four donors.

The germline CDR1 and CDR2 sequences are SGHRS and YFSETQ. The CDR3 is 15 amino acids. The V and J ends lost 4 bases and 7 bases, in that order; junction bases with no gene match: 11. This receptor was taken from a man aged 18 to 35 in good health. Some clones in this sample may be carry-over from other donors' samples. V and J are TRBV5-1 and TRBJ2-3, with 8 bases lining up with TRBD2. The sequencing sample was made of naive CD4+ T cells from PBMCs. Subset meaning: CD45RA+ positively selected. The CDR3 DNA sequence: TGCGCCAGCAGCCCCTTTCTCACGGGAGGGAATACGCAGTATTTT. Translated, it gives CASSPFLTGGNTQYF. Filled out from reference TRBV5-1 and TRBJ2-3, the complete variable domain reads KAGVTQTPRYLIKTRGQQVTLSCSPISGHRSVSWYQQTPGQGLQFLFEYFSETQRNKGNFPGRFSGRQFSNSRSEMNVSTLELGDSALYLCASSPFLTGGNTQYFGPGTRLTVL.